The 8 T cell receptor beta chains below come from one sample, sequenced in a study of early T cells in non-severe SARS-CoV-2 infection. TCRdb reprocessed the 5' RACE reads with MiXCR, giving one entry per CDR3 protein. This repertoire shows tens of thousands of distinct CDR3 sequences, about 11% found once; its top ten account for under 3%. Source: whole blood, taken at baseline. The receptors derive from an adult who was a healthcare worker with PCR-confirmed SARS-CoV-2 infection or an uninfected control (not recorded which).

At least ten counts were recorded for this clonotype. As DNA, the CDR3 is TGTGCCAGCAGCTTTGTCACAGGTCCGCGAAGGAACACTGAAGCTTTCTTT. Amino acid sequence: CASSFVTGPRRNTEAFF. The chain uses TRBV11-2 and TRBJ1-1; weak D call: TRBD1 (5 bases). V lost 3 bases and J 1 base, leaving 18 bases between the germline ends. Germline CDR1 is SGHAT and CDR2 is FQNNGV. The CDR3 has 17 amino acids.

This clonotype was seen a handful of times. This chain connects TRBV15 to TRBJ2-5; maybe TRBD1 (6 bases). CDR1 is LNHNV and CDR2 is YYDKDF in the germline V gene (reference sequence). There are 15 residues in the CDR3. The V and J ends lost 1 base and 2 bases respectively, with 11 bases between them. The CDR3 loop reads CATSRAPGTQETQYF. The DNA for the CDR3 is TGTGCCACCAGCAGAGCCCCCGGGACACAAGAGACCCAGTACTTC. The full variable domain, completed using reference TRBV15 and TRBJ2-5, is DAMVIQNPRYQVTQFGKPVTLSCSQTLNHNVMYWYQQKSSQAPKLLFHYYDKDFNNEADTPDNFQSRRPNTSFCFLDIRSPGLGDTAMYLCATSRAPGTQETQYFGPGTRLLVL.

In its sample, this clonotype was seen a few times. The rearrangement links TRBV30 to TRBJ2-7; no definite D call. Trimming took off 2 bases at V and 2 bases at J, with 10 bases between the two ends. This CDR3 region has 13 residues. Germline lookup yields CDR1 GTSNPN and CDR2 SVGIG (reference sequence). CDR3 nucleotide sequence: TGTGCCTGGAGTTGGTTTAGGGCCTACGAGCAGTACTTC. Residues: CAWSWFRAYEQYF.

This chain's CDR3 is CASSQDARGPQETQYF. The CDR3 DNA follows: TGTGCCAGCAGCCAAGATGCGCGGGGGCCTCAAGAGACCCAGTACTTC. The chain links TRBV3-1 to TRBJ2-5; a possible D gene is TRBD2 (7 bases). The CDR3 extends over 16 amino acids. V lost 0 bases and J 2 bases, leaving 13 bases between the germline ends. From germline, CDR1 is LGHDT and CDR2 YNNKEL (reference sequence).

The chain carries TRBV4-3 and TRBJ2-3; 7 positions agree with TRBD2. V lost 1 base to trimming and J lost 4 bases; unmatched junction nucleotides: 2. CDR1 is LGHNA and CDR2 is YSLEER in the germline V gene. The CDR3 covers 14 residues. In DNA, the CDR3 is TGCGCCAGCAGCCAAGGGGGGGGTGCAGATACGCAGTATTTT. This codes for CASSQGGGADTQYF.

This clonotype has more than one count but fewer than ten. This rearrangement joins TRBV29-1 to TRBJ1-1; tentatively, D is TRBD1 (5 bases). From germline, CDR1 is SQVTM and CDR2 ANQGSEA. The CDR3 loop spans 11 amino acids. The CDR3 loop is CSAVGATEAFF. In nucleotides, the CDR3 is TGCAGTGCGGTCGGGGCCACTGAAGCTTTCTTT.

This sequence joins TRBV13 and TRBJ2-5, with 9 bases aligning to TRBD2. Per the germline V gene, CDR1 is PRHDT and CDR2 is FYEKMQ (reference sequence). J lost 3 bases, V lost 1 base, and 3 bases had no gene match. The CDR3 is 15 amino acids. The CDR3 bases are TGTGCCAGCAGCTTAGCGGCTAGCGGGAAAGAGACCCAGTACTTC. Translated: CASSLAASGKETQYF.

A few counts support this clonotype. J is TRBJ2-3 and V is TRBV20-1; TRBD1 matches 11 bases. The CDR3 runs 19 residues. V shed 1 base and J 4 bases; nucleotides not matched to a gene: 16. The V gene's germline CDR1 is DFQATT and CDR2 SNEGSKA (reference sequence). The CDR3 is CSARAYLWRDRGSADTQYF. As DNA, the CDR3 is TGCAGTGCTAGAGCCTATCTATGGCGGGACAGGGGGTCGGCAGATACGCAGTATTTT.